These T cell receptor beta chains were read from a single sample in a study of OX40 agonist ivuxolimab in advanced cancers. This table comes from immunoSEQ multiplex PCR, and its TCRdb copy is limited to in-frame clones, with some not included. The table includes fewer than 25,000 clones, 85% detected once. Sample: CD4+ or CD8+ T cells sorted from blood, taken in a trial of the OX40 agonist ivuxolimab. The origin of the receptors is an adult with an advanced solid tumor such as melanoma, head and neck, liver or kidney cancer. The CDR3 runs from the conserved cysteine through the conserved F or W. A D gene is named only where the DNA matches it firmly. Rows give clone size only sometimes, using once, few, many, or a class for an expanded clone.

V gene: TRBV19; CDR3 length: 14; J gene: TRBJ2-3; clone size: -; D gene: TRBD2; CDR3 protein: CATATSGGAETQYF; CDR3 DNA: TGTGCCACCGCGACTAGCGGGGGGGCAGAGACGCAGTATTTT
V gene: TRBV18; CDR3 length: 15; J gene: TRBJ1-4; clone size: once; D gene: TRBD1; CDR3 protein: CASSPLQGPNEKLFF; CDR3 DNA: TGTGCCAGCTCACCGCTACAGGGGCCTAATGAAAAACTGTTTTTT
V gene: TRBV5-1; CDR3 length: 15; J gene: TRBJ2-7; clone size: -; D gene: -; CDR3 protein: CASSLGQGLNYEQYF; CDR3 DNA: TGCGCCAGCAGCTTGGGGCAGGGACTTAACTACGAGCAGTACTTC
V gene: TRBV6-5; CDR3 length: 15; J gene: TRBJ1-1; clone size: -; D gene: -; CDR3 protein: CASSYIQAQNTEAFF; CDR3 DNA: TGTGCCAGCAGTTACATCCAGGCGCAGAACACTGAAGCTTTCTTT
V gene: TRBV4-1; CDR3 length: 16; J gene: TRBJ1-3; clone size: -; D gene: -; CDR3 protein: CASSQARLDSGNTIYF; CDR3 DNA: TGCGCCAGCAGCCAAGCTCGACTGGACTCTGGAAACACCATATATTTT
V gene: TRBV5-1; CDR3 length: 14; J gene: TRBJ2-5; clone size: -; D gene: -; CDR3 protein: CASSPGLTEETQYF; CDR3 DNA: TGCGCCAGCAGTCCTGGGTTGACTGAAGAGACCCAGTACTTC
V gene: TRBV5-1; CDR3 length: 13; J gene: TRBJ1-4; clone size: once; D gene: -; CDR3 protein: CASSLDPNEKLFF; CDR3 DNA: TGCGCCAGCAGCTTGGACCCTAATGAAAAACTGTTTTTT
V gene: TRBV5-1; CDR3 length: 15; J gene: TRBJ2-7; clone size: -; D gene: TRBD1; CDR3 protein: CASSLAAGGSGGQYF; CDR3 DNA: TGCGCCAGCAGCTTGGCCGCAGGGGGCTCCGGGGGGCAGTACTTC
V gene: TRBV6-6; CDR3 length: 14; J gene: TRBJ2-7; clone size: -; D gene: -; CDR3 protein: CASAKPAGYYEQYF; CDR3 DNA: TGTGCCAGCGCGAAGCCCGCGGGCTACTACGAGCAGTACTTC
V gene: TRBV9; CDR3 length: 14; J gene: TRBJ2-7; clone size: once; D gene: -; CDR3 protein: CASSVEPLSYEQYF; CDR3 DNA: TGTGCCAGCAGCGTAGAACCCCTATCCTACGAGCAGTACTTC
V gene: TRBV19; CDR3 length: 15; J gene: TRBJ2-1; clone size: -; D gene: -; CDR3 protein: CASSIGGFWNNEQFF; CDR3 DNA: TGTGCCAGTAGTATTGGAGGGTTCTGGAACAATGAGCAGTTCTTC
V gene: TRBV5-1; CDR3 length: 13; J gene: TRBJ1-2; clone size: -; D gene: TRBD1; CDR3 protein: CASSRGGDYGYTF; CDR3 DNA: TGCGCCAGCAGCCGAGGGGGCGACTATGGCTACACCTTC
V gene: TRBV7-3; CDR3 length: 12; J gene: TRBJ1-1; clone size: -; D gene: -; CDR3 protein: CASSFDGTEAFF; CDR3 DNA: TGTGCCAGCAGCTTCGATGGCACTGAAGCTTTCTTT
V gene: TRBV7-6; CDR3 length: 19; J gene: TRBJ1-6; clone size: -; D gene: TRBD1; CDR3 protein: CASSLGHGTGGLRNSPLHF; CDR3 DNA: TGTGCCAGCAGCTTAGGTCATGGGACAGGGGGCCTCCGAAATTCACCCCTCCACTTT
V gene: TRBV5-1; CDR3 length: 16; J gene: TRBJ2-3; clone size: -; D gene: TRBD2; CDR3 protein: CASSSGAGGSTDTQYF; CDR3 DNA: TGCGCCAGCAGTTCCGGGGCGGGGGGGAGCACAGATACGCAGTATTTT
V gene: TRBV7-9; CDR3 length: 16; J gene: TRBJ2-5; clone size: once; D gene: TRBD2; CDR3 protein: CASSRGLAGVSETQYF; CDR3 DNA: TGTGCCAGCAGCCGCGGACTAGCGGGAGTGTCAGAGACCCAGTACTTC
V gene: TRBV5-6; CDR3 length: 14; J gene: TRBJ2-7; clone size: -; D gene: TRBD1; CDR3 protein: CASTVGQGAYEQYF; CDR3 DNA: TGTGCCAGCACCGTAGGACAGGGGGCCTACGAGCAGTACTTC
V gene: TRBV11-2; CDR3 length: 14; J gene: TRBJ1-4; clone size: -; D gene: -; CDR3 protein: CASSANVANEKLFF; CDR3 DNA: TGTGCCAGCAGCGCCAACGTAGCAAATGAAAAACTGTTTTTT
V gene: TRBV6-5; CDR3 length: 15; J gene: TRBJ2-1; clone size: -; D gene: -; CDR3 protein: CASSKPGGVYNEQFF; CDR3 DNA: TGTGCCAGCAGTAAGCCTGGGGGAGTTTACAATGAGCAGTTCTTC
V gene: TRBV19; CDR3 length: 12; J gene: TRBJ2-5; clone size: -; D gene: -; CDR3 protein: CASSMERETQYF; CDR3 DNA: TGTGCCAGTAGTATGGAGAGAGAGACCCAGTACTTC
V gene: TRBV5-6; CDR3 length: 15; J gene: TRBJ2-3; clone size: once; D gene: TRBD1; CDR3 protein: CASSLRQGVTDTQYF; CDR3 DNA: TGTGCCAGCAGCTTACGACAGGGAGTCACAGATACGCAGTATTTT
V gene: TRBV9; CDR3 length: 17; J gene: TRBJ2-5; clone size: -; D gene: -; CDR3 protein: CASSPRRFGEAMGEQYF; CDR3 DNA: TGTGCCAGCAGCCCACGACGATTCGGGGAGGCGATGGGGGAGCAGTACTTC
V gene: TRBV10-3; CDR3 length: 15; J gene: TRBJ2-2; clone size: -; D gene: -; CDR3 protein: CAIREDSVITGELFF; CDR3 DNA: TGTGCCATCAGGGAGGACTCAGTCATCACCGGGGAGCTGTTTTTT
V gene: TRBV9; CDR3 length: 14; J gene: TRBJ1-2; clone size: -; D gene: -; CDR3 protein: CASSPRGGGYGYTF; CDR3 DNA: TGTGCCAGCAGCCCAAGGGGGGGTGGCTATGGCTACACCTTC
V gene: TRBV19; CDR3 length: 13; J gene: TRBJ1-6; clone size: -; D gene: -; CDR3 protein: CASSGASNSPLHF; CDR3 DNA: TGTGCCAGTAGCGGGGCCAGTAATTCACCCCTCCACTTT
V gene: TRBV4-2; CDR3 length: 16; J gene: TRBJ1-3; clone size: -; D gene: -; CDR3 protein: CASSQVSTESGNTIYF; CDR3 DNA: TGTGCCAGCAGCCAAGTTTCTACCGAATCTGGAAACACCATATATTTT
V gene: TRBV27; CDR3 length: 15; J gene: TRBJ1-1; clone size: -; D gene: TRBD1; CDR3 protein: CASSPRTGGDTEAFF; CDR3 DNA: TGTGCCAGCAGTCCTCGGACAGGGGGTGACACTGAAGCTTTCTTT
V gene: TRBV7-9; CDR3 length: 13; J gene: TRBJ2-7; clone size: -; D gene: -; CDR3 protein: CASSPDQGYEQYF; CDR3 DNA: TGTGCCAGCAGCCCCGATCAGGGGTACGAGCAGTACTTC
V gene: TRBV5-5; CDR3 length: 14; J gene: TRBJ2-7; clone size: -; D gene: -; CDR3 protein: CASSLGGNSYEQYF; CDR3 DNA: TGTGCCAGCAGCTTGGGGGGGAACTCCTACGAGCAGTACTTC
V gene: TRBV27; CDR3 length: 11; J gene: TRBJ2-7; clone size: -; D gene: -; CDR3 protein: CASPTTYEQYF; CDR3 DNA: TGTGCCAGCCCTACAACCTACGAGCAGTACTTC
V gene: TRBV5-4; CDR3 length: 14; J gene: TRBJ2-2; clone size: -; D gene: -; CDR3 protein: CASSLTGAEGELFF; CDR3 DNA: TGTGCCAGCAGCTTAACGGGGGCTGAGGGGGAGCTGTTTTTT
V gene: TRBV5-4; CDR3 length: 15; J gene: TRBJ2-1; clone size: -; D gene: TRBD1; CDR3 protein: CASSTGQGKYNEQFF; CDR3 DNA: TGTGCCAGCAGCACCGGACAGGGAAAGTACAATGAGCAGTTCTTC
V gene: TRBV11-3; CDR3 length: 16; J gene: TRBJ2-7; clone size: -; D gene: -; CDR3 protein: CASSLSRWGKTGEQYF; CDR3 DNA: TGTGCCAGCAGCTTATCCCGGTGGGGCAAGACCGGCGAGCAGTACTTC
V gene: TRBV19; CDR3 length: 15; J gene: TRBJ1-4; clone size: -; D gene: -; CDR3 protein: CASRGGSETNEKLFF; CDR3 DNA: TGTGCCAGTAGGGGAGGGAGCGAAACTAATGAAAAACTGTTTTTT
V gene: TRBV4-2; CDR3 length: 14; J gene: TRBJ1-5; clone size: -; D gene: -; CDR3 protein: CASSQSISNQPQHF; CDR3 DNA: TGTGCCAGCAGCCAATCGATTAGCAATCAGCCCCAGCATTTT
V gene: TRBV11-2; CDR3 length: 14; J gene: TRBJ2-1; clone size: -; D gene: -; CDR3 protein: CASSPGTRGIEQFF; CDR3 DNA: TGTGCCAGCAGCCCGGGGACTCGGGGCATTGAGCAGTTCTTC
V gene: TRBV18; CDR3 length: 14; J gene: TRBJ2-7; clone size: once; D gene: TRBD1; CDR3 protein: CASSVRTGWDEQYF; CDR3 DNA: TGTGCCAGCTCAGTTCGGACAGGGTGGGACGAGCAGTACTTC
V gene: TRBV13; CDR3 length: 13; J gene: TRBJ1-1; clone size: -; D gene: -; CDR3 protein: CASSSTLNTEAFF; CDR3 DNA: TGTGCCAGCAGCTCTACCCTGAACACTGAAGCTTTCTTT
V gene: TRBV7-2; CDR3 length: 15; J gene: TRBJ1-2; clone size: -; D gene: -; CDR3 protein: CASSFPGSHNYGYTF; CDR3 DNA: TGTGCCAGCAGCTTTCCGGGGAGCCATAACTATGGCTACACCTTC
V gene: TRBV7-2; CDR3 length: 16; J gene: TRBJ2-7; clone size: hyperexpanded; D gene: TRBD1; CDR3 protein: CASSLTAGTGSYEQYF; CDR3 DNA: TGTGCCAGCAGCCTAACCGCCGGGACAGGATCCTACGAGCAGTACTTC
V gene: TRBV6-5; CDR3 length: 15; J gene: TRBJ1-6; clone size: -; D gene: -; CDR3 protein: CASSYLASSNSPLHF; CDR3 DNA: TGTGCCAGCAGTTACCTCGCCAGCTCTAATTCACCCCTCCACTTT
V gene: TRBV27; CDR3 length: 17; J gene: TRBJ2-1; clone size: -; D gene: TRBD2; CDR3 protein: CASSFLSRLAGYNEQFF; CDR3 DNA: TGTGCCAGCAGTTTTTTATCCAGGCTAGCGGGTTACAATGAGCAGTTCTTC
V gene: TRBV6-6; CDR3 length: 15; J gene: TRBJ1-2; clone size: -; D gene: -; CDR3 protein: CASSPRTAGGYGYTF; CDR3 DNA: TGTGCCAGCAGCCCTAGGACAGCCGGTGGCTATGGCTACACCTTC
V gene: TRBV29-1; CDR3 length: 13; J gene: TRBJ2-3; clone size: few; D gene: -; CDR3 protein: CSVRRGSTDTQYF; CDR3 DNA: TGCAGCGTACGGAGGGGGAGCACAGATACGCAGTATTTT
V gene: TRBV5-1; CDR3 length: 15; J gene: TRBJ1-4; clone size: -; D gene: -; CDR3 protein: CASSWGSTTNEKLFF; CDR3 DNA: TGCGCCAGCAGTTGGGGGTCTACAACTAATGAAAAACTGTTTTTT
V gene: TRBV9; CDR3 length: 15; J gene: TRBJ2-3; clone size: -; D gene: -; CDR3 protein: CASSVARGATDTQYF; CDR3 DNA: TGTGCCAGCAGCGTAGCGAGGGGAGCCACAGATACGCAGTATTTT
V gene: TRBV19; CDR3 length: 15; J gene: TRBJ1-6; clone size: -; D gene: TRBD1; CDR3 protein: CASSYSGQGISPLHF; CDR3 DNA: TGTGCCAGTAGTTATTCTGGACAGGGTATTTCACCCCTCCACTTT
V gene: TRBV27; CDR3 length: 15; J gene: TRBJ1-1; clone size: -; D gene: -; CDR3 protein: CASSNHQTANTEAFF; CDR3 DNA: TGTGCCAGCAGTAATCACCAGACAGCCAACACTGAAGCTTTCTTT
V gene: TRBV9; CDR3 length: 15; J gene: TRBJ2-1; clone size: few; D gene: TRBD2; CDR3 protein: CASSVGTSGRNEQFF; CDR3 DNA: TGTGCCAGCAGCGTAGGAACTAGCGGGAGGAATGAGCAGTTCTTC
V gene: TRBV5-6; CDR3 length: 17; J gene: TRBJ2-5; clone size: few; D gene: TRBD2; CDR3 protein: CASSLGLAGGIQETQYF; CDR3 DNA: TGTGCCAGCAGCTTGGGGCTAGCGGGGGGGATCCAAGAGACCCAGTACTTC
V gene: TRBV9; CDR3 length: 16; J gene: TRBJ2-7; clone size: -; D gene: -; CDR3 protein: CASSVAPGANTYEQYF; CDR3 DNA: TGTGCCAGCAGCGTAGCTCCCGGGGCCAACACCTACGAGCAGTACTTC
V gene: TRBV20-1; CDR3 length: 11; J gene: TRBJ1-2; clone size: -; D gene: -; CDR3 protein: CSARDAFGYTF; CDR3 DNA: TGCAGTGCTAGAGATGCCTTCGGCTACACCTTC
V gene: TRBV7-3; CDR3 length: 18; J gene: TRBJ2-2; clone size: once; D gene: -; CDR3 protein: CASSLTMQGSANTGELFF; CDR3 DNA: TGTGCCAGCAGCTTAACGATGCAGGGAAGTGCGAACACCGGGGAGCTGTTTTTT
V gene: TRBV4-1; CDR3 length: 13; J gene: TRBJ2-7; clone size: -; D gene: TRBD1; CDR3 protein: CASSQTGGGEQYF; CDR3 DNA: TGCGCCAGCAGCCAGACAGGGGGGGGCGAGCAGTACTTC